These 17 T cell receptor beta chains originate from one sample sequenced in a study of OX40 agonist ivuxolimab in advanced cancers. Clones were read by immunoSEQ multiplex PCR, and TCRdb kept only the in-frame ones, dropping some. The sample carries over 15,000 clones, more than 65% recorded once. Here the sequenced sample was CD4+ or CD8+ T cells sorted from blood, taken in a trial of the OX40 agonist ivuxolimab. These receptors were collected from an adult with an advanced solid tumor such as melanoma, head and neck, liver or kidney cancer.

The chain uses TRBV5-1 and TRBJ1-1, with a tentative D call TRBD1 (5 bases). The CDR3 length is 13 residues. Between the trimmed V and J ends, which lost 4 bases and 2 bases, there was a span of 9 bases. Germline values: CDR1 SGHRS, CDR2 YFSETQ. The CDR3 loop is CASSGDSNTEAFF. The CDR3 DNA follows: TGCGCCAGCAGCGGCGACAGTAACACTGAAGCTTTCTTT.

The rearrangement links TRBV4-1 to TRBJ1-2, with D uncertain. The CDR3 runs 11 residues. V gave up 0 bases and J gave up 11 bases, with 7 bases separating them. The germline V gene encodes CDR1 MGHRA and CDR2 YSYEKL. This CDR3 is CASSQEGGYTF. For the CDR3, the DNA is TGCGCCAGCAGCCAAGAGGGCGGTTACACCTTC.

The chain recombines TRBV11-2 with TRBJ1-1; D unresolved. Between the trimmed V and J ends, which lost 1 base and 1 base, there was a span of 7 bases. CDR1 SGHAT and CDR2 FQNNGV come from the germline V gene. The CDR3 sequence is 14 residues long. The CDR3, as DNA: TGTGCCAGCAGCTTAGGGCTTGGGAACACTGAAGCTTTCTTT. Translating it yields CASSLGLGNTEAFF.

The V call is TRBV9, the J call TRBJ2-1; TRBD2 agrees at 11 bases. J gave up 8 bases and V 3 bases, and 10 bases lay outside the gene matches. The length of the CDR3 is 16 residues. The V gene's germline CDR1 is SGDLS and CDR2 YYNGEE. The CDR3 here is CASSEGLAAPADEQFF. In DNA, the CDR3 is TGTGCCAGCAGCGAGGGACTAGCGGCCCCGGCCGATGAGCAGTTCTTC.

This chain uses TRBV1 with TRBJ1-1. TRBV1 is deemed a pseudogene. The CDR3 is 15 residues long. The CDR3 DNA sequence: TGCACCAGCAGCCAAGCCCCCCCGGGGGGCACTGAAGCTTTCTTT. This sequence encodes CTSSQAPPGGTEAFF.

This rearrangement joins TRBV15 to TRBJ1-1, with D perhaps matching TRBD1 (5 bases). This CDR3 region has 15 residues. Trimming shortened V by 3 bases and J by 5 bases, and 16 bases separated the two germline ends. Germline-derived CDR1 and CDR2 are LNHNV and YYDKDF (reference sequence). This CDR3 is CATSREQDRGTEAFF. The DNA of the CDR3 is TGTGCCACCAGCAGGGAACAGGACCGAGGGACTGAAGCTTTCTTT.

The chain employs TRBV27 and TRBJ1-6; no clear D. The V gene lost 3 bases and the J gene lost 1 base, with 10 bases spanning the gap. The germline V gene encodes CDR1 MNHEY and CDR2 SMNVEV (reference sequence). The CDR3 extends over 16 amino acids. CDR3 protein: CASSFEVGSYNSPLHF. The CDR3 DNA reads TGTGCCAGCAGTTTCGAGGTTGGGTCCTATAATTCACCCCTCCACTTT.

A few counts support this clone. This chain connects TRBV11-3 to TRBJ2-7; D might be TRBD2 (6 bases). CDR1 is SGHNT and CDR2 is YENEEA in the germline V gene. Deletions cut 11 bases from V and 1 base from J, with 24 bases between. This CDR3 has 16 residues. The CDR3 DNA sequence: TGTGCCGCCCCCAGGGACTCCCATCAAATGTCCTACGAGCAGTACTTC. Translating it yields CAAPRDSHQMSYEQYF.

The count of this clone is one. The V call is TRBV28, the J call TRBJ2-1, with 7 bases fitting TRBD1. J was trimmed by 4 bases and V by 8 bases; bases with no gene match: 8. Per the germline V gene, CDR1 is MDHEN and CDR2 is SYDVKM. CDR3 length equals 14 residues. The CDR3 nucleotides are TGTGCCAGCTTCGGGACAGACTTTTACAATGAGCAGTTCTTC. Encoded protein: CASFGTDFYNEQFF. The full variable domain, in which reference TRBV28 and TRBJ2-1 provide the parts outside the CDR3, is DVKVTQSSRYLVKRTGEKVFLECVQDMDHENMFWYRQDPGLGLRLIYFSYDVKMKEKGDIPEGYSVSREKKERFSLILESASTNQTSMYLCASFGTDFYNEQFFGPGTRLTVL.

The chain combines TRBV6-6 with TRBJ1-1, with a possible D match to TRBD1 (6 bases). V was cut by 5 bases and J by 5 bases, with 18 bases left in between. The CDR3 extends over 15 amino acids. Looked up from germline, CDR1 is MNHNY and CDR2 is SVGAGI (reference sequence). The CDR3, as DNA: TGTGCCAGCAGTGGATCGGGACACCTAGGGACTGAAGCTTTCTTT. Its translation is CASSGSGHLGTEAFF.

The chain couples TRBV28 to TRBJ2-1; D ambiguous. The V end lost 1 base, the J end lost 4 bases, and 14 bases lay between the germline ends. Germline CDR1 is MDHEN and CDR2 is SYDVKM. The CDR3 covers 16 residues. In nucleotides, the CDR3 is TGTGCCAGCAGTTTATATCGACGCCCGCCGTACAATGAGCAGTTCTTC. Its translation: CASSLYRRPPYNEQFF.

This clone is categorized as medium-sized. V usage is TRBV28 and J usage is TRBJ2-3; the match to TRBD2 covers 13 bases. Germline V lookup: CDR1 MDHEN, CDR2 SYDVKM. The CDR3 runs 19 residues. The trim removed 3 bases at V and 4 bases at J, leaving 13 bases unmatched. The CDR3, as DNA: TGTGCCAGCAGTTTCGGACTAGCGGGAGCTTCTAAATCATCAGATACGCAGTATTTT. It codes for CASSFGLAGASKSSDTQYF.

This CDR3 reads CASSPPGGRALNYEQYF. For the CDR3, the DNA is TGTGCCAGCAGTCCCCCGGGGGGCCGGGCTCTGAACTACGAGCAGTACTTC. V is TRBV28 and J is TRBJ2-7, with D possibly being TRBD2 (7 bases). The CDR3 loop spans 17 amino acids. Germline CDR1 reads MDHEN; CDR2 reads SYDVKM. V was clipped by 5 bases and J by 3 bases, with 23 bases between them.

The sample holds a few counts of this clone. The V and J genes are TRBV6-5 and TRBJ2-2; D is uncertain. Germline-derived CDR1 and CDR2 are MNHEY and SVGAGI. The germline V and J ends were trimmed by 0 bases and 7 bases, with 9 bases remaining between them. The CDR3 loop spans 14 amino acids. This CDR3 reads CASSYSSIDGELFF. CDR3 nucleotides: TGTGCCAGCAGTTACTCGAGTATAGACGGGGAGCTGTTTTTT.

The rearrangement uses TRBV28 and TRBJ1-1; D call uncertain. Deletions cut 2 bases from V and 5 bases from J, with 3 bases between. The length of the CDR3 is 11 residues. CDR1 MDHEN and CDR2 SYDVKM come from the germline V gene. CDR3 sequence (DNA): TGTGCCAGCAGTTTAGCGACTGAAGCTTTCTTT. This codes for CASSLATEAFF.

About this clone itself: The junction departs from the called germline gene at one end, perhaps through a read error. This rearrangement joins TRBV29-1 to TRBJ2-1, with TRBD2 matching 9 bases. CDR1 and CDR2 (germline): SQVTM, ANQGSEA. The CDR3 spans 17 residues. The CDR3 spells CSVEDVASGKSYNKQFF. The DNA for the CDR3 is TGCAGCGTTGAAGACGTCGCTAGCGGGAAAAGCTACAATAAGCAGTTCTTC.

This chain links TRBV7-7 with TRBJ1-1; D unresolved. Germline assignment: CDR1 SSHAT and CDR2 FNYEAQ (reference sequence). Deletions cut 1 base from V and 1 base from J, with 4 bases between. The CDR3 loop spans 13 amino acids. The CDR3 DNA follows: TGTGCCAGCAGCTTAGAAGCGAACACTGAAGCTTTCTTT. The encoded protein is CASSLEANTEAFF. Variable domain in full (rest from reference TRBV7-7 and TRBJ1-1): GAGVSQSPRYKVTKRGQDVTLRCDPISSHATLYWYQQALGQGPEFLTYFNYEAQPDKSGLPSDRFSAERPEGSISTLTIQRTEQRDSAMYRCASSLEANTEAFFGQGTRLTVV.